The clone carrying this TCR beta chain was seen a handful of times. Per the germline V gene, CDR1 is SGHDN and CDR2 is FVKESK. Trimming shortened V by 1 base and J by 7 bases, and 11 bases separated the two germline ends. CDR3 length: 14 amino acids. The record originates from a study of blood T cell repertoires in COVID-19. TCRdb's copy holds only in-frame clones and misses some; the assay was immunoSEQ multiplex PCR. The repertoire has under 140,000 clones, 76% of them found once; the top ten carry around 3.5%. The chain combines TRBV14 with TRBJ1-5, with no clear D. The sample taken for sequencing was peripheral blood. This TCR was sampled from a woman at least 80 years old with acute or convalescent COVID-19. The CDR3 loop is CASSQGPGPQPQHF. The CDR3 nucleotides are TGTGCCAGCAGCCAAGGGCCGGGTCCCCAGCCCCAGCATTTT.